Considering frequency, the clone carrying this TCR beta chain is medium-sized. This sample stems from a study of cytomegalovirus exposure and HLA in healthy donors. V lost 4 bases, J lost 3 bases, and 7 bases stayed unmatched. The CDR3 consists of 15 residues. Germline CDR1 reads MRHNA; CDR2 reads SNTAGT. The PCR made use of 60 Vbeta and 13 Jbeta primers. Sequenced by immunoSEQ multiplex PCR; TCRdb stores in-frame clones only, minus some. Its listing shows tens of thousands of clones. The sequencing input was PBMCs. This rearrangement joins TRBV6-4 to TRBJ2-3; 7 positions match TRBD2. The TCR was taken from a male donor in good health and CMV-seropositive. The CDR3 protein is CASSVASGETDTQYF. The CDR3 DNA reads TGTGCCAGCAGTGTGGCTAGCGGCGAAACAGATACGCAGTATTTT.